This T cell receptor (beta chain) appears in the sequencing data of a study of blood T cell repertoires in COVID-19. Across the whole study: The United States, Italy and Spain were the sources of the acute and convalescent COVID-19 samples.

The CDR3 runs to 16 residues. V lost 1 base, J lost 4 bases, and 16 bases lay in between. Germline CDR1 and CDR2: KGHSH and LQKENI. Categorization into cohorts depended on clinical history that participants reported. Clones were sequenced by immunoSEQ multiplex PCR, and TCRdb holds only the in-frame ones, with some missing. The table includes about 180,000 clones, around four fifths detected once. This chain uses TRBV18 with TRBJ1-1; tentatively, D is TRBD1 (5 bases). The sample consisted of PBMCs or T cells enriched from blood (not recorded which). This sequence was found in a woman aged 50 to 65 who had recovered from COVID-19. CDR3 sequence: CASSPQGTGVGTEAFF. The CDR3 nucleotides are TGTGCCAGCTCACCACAGGGCACGGGGGTGGGCACTGAAGCTTTCTTT.